This TCR beta chain was retrieved from a study of T-cell reconstitution after alpha-beta-depleted transplantation in children. The library targeted TCRbeta and was prepared with unique molecular identifiers. Each CDR3 protein gets one entry after TCRdb re-called the PCR reads with MiXCR. This sample has around 960,000 distinct CDR3 sequences, with 25% to 35% found just once. The origin of this receptor is a boy under two years old who had a stem cell transplant for SCID, so the T cells may come from the graft donor. Sequencing used PBMCs, mostly from graft donor cells, obtained 360 days after TCRalphabeta/CD19-depleted stem cell transplant.

CDR3 nucleotide sequence: TGTGCCAGCAGCGCCCAACAGGGGGCGGTAACCGGGGAGCTGTTTTTT. Translated: CASSAQQGAVTGELFF. The rearrangement joins TRBV3-1 to TRBJ2-2; 9 bases agree with TRBD1. The germline V gene encodes CDR1 LGHDT and CDR2 YNNKEL (reference sequence). V gave up 5 bases and J gave up 5 bases; unmatched junction bases: 9. There are 16 residues in the CDR3.